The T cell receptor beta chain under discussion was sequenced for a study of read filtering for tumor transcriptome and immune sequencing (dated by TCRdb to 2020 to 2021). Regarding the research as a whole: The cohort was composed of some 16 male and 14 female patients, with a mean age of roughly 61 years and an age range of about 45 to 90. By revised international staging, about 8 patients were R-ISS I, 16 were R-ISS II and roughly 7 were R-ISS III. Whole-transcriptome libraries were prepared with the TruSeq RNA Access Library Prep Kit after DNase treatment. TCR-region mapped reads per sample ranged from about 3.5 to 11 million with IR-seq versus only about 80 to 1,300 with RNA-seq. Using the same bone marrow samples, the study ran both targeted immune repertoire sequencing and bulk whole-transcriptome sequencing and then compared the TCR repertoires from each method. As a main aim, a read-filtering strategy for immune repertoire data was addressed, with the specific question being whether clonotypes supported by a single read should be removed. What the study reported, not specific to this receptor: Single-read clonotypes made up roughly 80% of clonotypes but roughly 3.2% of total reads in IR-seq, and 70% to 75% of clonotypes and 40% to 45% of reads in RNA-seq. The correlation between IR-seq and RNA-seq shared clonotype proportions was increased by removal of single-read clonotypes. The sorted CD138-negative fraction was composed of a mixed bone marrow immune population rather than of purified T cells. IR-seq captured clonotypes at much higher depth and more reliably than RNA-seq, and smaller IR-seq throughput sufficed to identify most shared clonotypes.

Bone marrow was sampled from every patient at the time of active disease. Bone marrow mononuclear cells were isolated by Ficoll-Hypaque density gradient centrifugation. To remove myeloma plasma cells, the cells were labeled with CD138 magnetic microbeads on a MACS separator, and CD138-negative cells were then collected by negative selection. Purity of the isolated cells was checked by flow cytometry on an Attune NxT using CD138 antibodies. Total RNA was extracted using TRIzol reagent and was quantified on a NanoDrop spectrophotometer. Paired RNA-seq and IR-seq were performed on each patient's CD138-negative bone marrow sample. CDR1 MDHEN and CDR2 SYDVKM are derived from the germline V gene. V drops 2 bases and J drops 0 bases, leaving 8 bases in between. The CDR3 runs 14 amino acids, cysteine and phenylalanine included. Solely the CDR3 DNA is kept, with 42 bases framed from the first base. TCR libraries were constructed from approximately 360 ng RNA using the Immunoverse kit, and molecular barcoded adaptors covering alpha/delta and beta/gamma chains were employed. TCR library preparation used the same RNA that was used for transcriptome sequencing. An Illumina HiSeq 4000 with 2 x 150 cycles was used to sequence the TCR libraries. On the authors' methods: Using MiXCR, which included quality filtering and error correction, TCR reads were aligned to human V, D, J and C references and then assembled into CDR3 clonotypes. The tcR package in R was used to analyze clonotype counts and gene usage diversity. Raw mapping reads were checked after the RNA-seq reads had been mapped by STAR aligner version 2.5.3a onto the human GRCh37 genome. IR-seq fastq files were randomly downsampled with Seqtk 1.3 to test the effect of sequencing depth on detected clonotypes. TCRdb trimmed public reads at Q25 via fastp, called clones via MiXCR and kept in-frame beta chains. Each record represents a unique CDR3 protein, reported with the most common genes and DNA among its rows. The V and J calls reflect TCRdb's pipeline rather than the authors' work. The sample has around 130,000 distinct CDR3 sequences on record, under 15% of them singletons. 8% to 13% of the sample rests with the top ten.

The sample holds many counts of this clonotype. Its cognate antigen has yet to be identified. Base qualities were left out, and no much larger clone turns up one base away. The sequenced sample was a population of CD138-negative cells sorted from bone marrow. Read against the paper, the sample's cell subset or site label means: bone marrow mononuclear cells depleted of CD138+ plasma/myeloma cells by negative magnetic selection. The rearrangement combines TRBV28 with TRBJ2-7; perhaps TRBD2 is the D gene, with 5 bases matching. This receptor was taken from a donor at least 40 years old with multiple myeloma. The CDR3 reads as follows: CASSLAGDSYEQYF. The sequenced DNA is TGTGCCAGCAGTTTAGCGGGTGACTCCTACGAGCAGTACTTC. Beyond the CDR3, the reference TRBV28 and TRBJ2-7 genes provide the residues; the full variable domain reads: DVKVTQSSRYLVKRTGEKVFLECVQDMDHENMFWYRQDPGLGLRLIYFSYDVKMKEKGDIPEGYSVSREKKERFSLILESASTNQTSMYLCASSLAGDSYEQYFGPGTRLTVT.